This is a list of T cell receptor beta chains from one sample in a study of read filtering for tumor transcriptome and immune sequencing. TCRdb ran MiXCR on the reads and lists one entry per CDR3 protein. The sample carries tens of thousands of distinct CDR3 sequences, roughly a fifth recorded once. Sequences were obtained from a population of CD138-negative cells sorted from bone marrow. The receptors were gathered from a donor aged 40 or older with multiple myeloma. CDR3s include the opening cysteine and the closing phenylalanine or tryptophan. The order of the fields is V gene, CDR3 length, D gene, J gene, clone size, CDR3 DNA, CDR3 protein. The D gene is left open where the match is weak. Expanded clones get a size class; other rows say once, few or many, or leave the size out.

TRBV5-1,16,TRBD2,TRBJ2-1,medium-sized,TGCGCCAGCAGCTTGGAGTTAGCGGGACGAGGGAATGAGCAGTTCTTC,CASSLELAGRGNEQFF
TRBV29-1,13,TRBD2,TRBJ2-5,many,TGCAGCGCGAATAGCGGGCGCCAAGAGACCCAGTACTTC,CSANSGRQETQYF
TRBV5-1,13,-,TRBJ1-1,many,TGCGCCAGCAGTTCACAGGCGAACACTGAAGCTTTCTTT,CASSSQANTEAFF
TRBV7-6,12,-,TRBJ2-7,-,TGTGCCAGCAGCCTTGACCCCTACGAGCAGTACTTC,CASSLDPYEQYF
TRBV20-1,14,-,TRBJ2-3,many,TGCAGTGCTAGTTTGGCCCCCGGCACAGATACGCAGTATTTT,CSASLAPGTDTQYF
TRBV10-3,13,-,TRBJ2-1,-,TGTGCCATCACCGGGACGGATTACAATGAGCAGTTCTTC,CAITGTDYNEQFF
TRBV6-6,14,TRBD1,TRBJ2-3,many,TGTGCCAGCCTAAACAGGGGGCAGAGAGATACGCAGTATTTT,CASLNRGQRDTQYF
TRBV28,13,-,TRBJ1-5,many,TGTGCCAGCAGCGACAGGCTTGATTGGTCCCAGCATTTT,CASSDRLDWSQHF
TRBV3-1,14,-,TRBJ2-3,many,TGTGCCAGCAGTCCTATTAACGGGGGAGATACGCAGTATTTT,CASSPINGGDTQYF
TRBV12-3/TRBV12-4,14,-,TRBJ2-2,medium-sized,TGTGCCAGCAGTGGGGACTTATTCACCGGGGAGCTGTTTTTT,CASSGDLFTGELFF
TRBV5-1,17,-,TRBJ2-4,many,TGCGCCAGCAGCTTGCTTTTACAGTTACTAGCCAAAAACATTCAGTACTTC,CASSLLLQLLAKNIQYF
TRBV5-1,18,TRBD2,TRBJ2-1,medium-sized,TGCGCCAGCAGCTTTGGACTAGCGGGGGGCTCCTCCTACAATGAGCAGTTCTTC,CASSFGLAGGSSYNEQFF
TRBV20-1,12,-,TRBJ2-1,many,TGCAGTGGATCACCGGGACTCAATGAGCAGTTCTTC,CSGSPGLNEQFF
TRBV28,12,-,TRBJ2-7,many,TGTGCCAGCAGCCCTCACTCCTACGAGCAGTACTTC,CASSPHSYEQYF
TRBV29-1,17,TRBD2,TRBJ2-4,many,TGCAGCGCCACCAAATCTAGCGGGAGGTGGTTCAAAAACATTCAGTACTTC,CSATKSSGRWFKNIQYF
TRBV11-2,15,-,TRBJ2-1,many,TGTGCCAGCAGCCCCACCGTTATTAGCGGCAATGAGCAGTTCTTC,CASSPTVISGNEQFF
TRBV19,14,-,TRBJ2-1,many,TGTGCCAGTAGTATAGGGCGACAGTACAATGAGCAGTTCTTC,CASSIGRQYNEQFF
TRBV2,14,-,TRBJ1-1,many,TGTGCCAGCAGTCGAAAAAAGGGTAACACTGAAGCTTTCTTT,CASSRKKGNTEAFF
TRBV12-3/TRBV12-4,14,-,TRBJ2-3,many,TGTGCCAGCAGCCGGATGTCTAGCACAGATACGCAGTATTTT,CASSRMSSTDTQYF
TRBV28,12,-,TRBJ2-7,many,TGTGCCAGCAGTTTATCGTTAGTCGAGCAGTACTTC,CASSLSLVEQYF
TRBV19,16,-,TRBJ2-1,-,TGTGCCAGTAGTGTCCGACTAGGACGGCTCTACAATGAGCAGTTCTTC,CASSVRLGRLYNEQFF
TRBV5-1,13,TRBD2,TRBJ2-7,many,TGCGCCAGTCGACTAGCTGGAGCCTACGAGCAGTACTTC,CASRLAGAYEQYF
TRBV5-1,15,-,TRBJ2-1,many,TGCGCCAGCAGCTTGATGTGGGCCTCCTACAATGAGCAGTTCTTC,CASSLMWASYNEQFF
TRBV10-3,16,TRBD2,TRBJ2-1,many,TGTGCCATCAGTACCCCGGGACTAGCGGGTTATAATGAGCAGTTCTTC,CAISTPGLAGYNEQFF
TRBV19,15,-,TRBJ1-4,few,TGTGCCAGTAGTCCCTCAGTGTCAACTAATGAAAAACTGTTTTTT,CASSPSVSTNEKLFF
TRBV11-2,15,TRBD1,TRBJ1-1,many,TGTGCCAGCACCTTCACGACAGGGGCGAACACTGAAGCTTTCTTT,CASTFTTGANTEAFF
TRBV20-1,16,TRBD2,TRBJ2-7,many,TGCAGTGCTACGCCGGGACTAGCGGGAGGGGAAAGGGAGCAGTACTTC,CSATPGLAGGEREQYF
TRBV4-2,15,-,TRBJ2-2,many,TGTGCCAGCAGCCAAGCGGGAGTTAGCACCGGGGAGCTGTTTTTT,CASSQAGVSTGELFF
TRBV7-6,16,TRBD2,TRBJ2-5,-,TGTGCCAGCAGCTTAGGACTAGCGGGGGGTGGAGAGACCCAGTACTTC,CASSLGLAGGGETQYF
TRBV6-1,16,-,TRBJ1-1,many,TGTGCCAGCAGTGACCGGGCCCACCTCTCGGGCACTGAAGCTTTCTTT,CASSDRAHLSGTEAFF
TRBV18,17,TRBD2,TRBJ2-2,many,TGTGCCAGCTCAAGGACTAGCGGGAGAAGCAACACCGGGGAGCTGTTTTTT,CASSRTSGRSNTGELFF
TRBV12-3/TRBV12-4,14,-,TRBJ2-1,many,TGTGCCAGCAGTCCCGGGACGAGATACAATGAGCAGTTCTTC,CASSPGTRYNEQFF
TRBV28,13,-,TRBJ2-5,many,TGTGCCAGCAGTTTCCGCCTAGGAGAGACCCAGTACTTC,CASSFRLGETQYF
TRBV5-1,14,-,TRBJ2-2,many,TGCGCCAGCAGCAACAGGGGAGGAACCGGGGAGCTGTTTTTT,CASSNRGGTGELFF
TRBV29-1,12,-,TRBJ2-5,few,TGCAGCGTGAGTCCCGGGACAGAGACCCAGTACTTC,CSVSPGTETQYF
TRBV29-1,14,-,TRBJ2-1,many,TGCAGCGTTGGAGGTGTTAGCTCCTACAATGAGCAGTTCTTC,CSVGGVSSYNEQFF
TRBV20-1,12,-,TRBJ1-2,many,TGCAGTGCTACGGGGGATGGGGGTTACTCCACCTTC,CSATGDGGYSTF
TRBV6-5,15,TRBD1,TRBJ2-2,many,TGTGCCAGCAGTCTCACAGGGGGAAACACCGGGGAGCTGTTTTTT,CASSLTGGNTGELFF
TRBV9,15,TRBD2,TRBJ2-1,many,TGTGCCAGCAGCGTATTGGAGCGGGGGGCCGATGAGCAGTTCTTC,CASSVLERGADEQFF
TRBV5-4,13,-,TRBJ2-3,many,TGTGCCAGCAGCCAGACCCCCACAGATACGCAGTATTTT,CASSQTPTDTQYF
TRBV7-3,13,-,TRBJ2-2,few,TGTGCCAGCAGCACCAGGGTTACCGGGGAGCTGTTTTTT,CASSTRVTGELFF
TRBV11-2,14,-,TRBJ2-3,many,TGTGCCAGCAGCTTTTATCCGCGTTCGGATACGCAGTATTTT,CASSFYPRSDTQYF
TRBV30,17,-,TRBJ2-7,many,TGTGCCTGGCAATATAGAACAGGTTTAAGATTTTCCTACGAGCAGTACTTC,CAWQYRTGLRFSYEQYF
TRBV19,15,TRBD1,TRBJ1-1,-,TGTGCCAGTAGTCCCCGGGACAGCGAGAACACTGAAGCTTTCTTT,CASSPRDSENTEAFF
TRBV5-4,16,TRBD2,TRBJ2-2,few,TGTGCCAGCAGCTCCGCTAGCGGGAGTTGGACCGGGGAGCTGTTTTTT,CASSSASGSWTGELFF
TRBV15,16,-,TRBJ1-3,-,TGTGCCACCAGCAGGGTACGGAGCCTCGTCGGAAACACCATATATTTT,CATSRVRSLVGNTIYF
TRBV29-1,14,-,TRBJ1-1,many,TGCAGCGTTGAACCCACGGGGAGCATGTCTAAAGCTTTCTTT,CSVEPTGSMSKAFF
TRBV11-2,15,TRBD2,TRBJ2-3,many,TGTGCCAGCAGCTTCCGGGGGAGGGCCGCAGATACGCAGTATTTT,CASSFRGRAADTQYF
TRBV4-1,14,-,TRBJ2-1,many,TGCGCCAGCAGCCAAGAGAGCAGATACAATGAGCAGTTCTTC,CASSQESRYNEQFF